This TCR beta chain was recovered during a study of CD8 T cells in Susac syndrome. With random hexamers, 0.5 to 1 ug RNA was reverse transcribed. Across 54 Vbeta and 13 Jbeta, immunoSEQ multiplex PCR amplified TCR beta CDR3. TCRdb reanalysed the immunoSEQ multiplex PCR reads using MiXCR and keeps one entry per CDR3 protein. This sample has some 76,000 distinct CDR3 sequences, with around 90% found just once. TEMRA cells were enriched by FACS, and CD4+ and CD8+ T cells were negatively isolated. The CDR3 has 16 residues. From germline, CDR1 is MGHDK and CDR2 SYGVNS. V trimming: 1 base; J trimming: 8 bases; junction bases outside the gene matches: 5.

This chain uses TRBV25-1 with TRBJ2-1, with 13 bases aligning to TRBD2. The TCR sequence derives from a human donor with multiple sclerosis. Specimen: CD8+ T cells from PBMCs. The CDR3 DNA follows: TGTGCCAGCAGTGAATGGGGACTAGCGGGATCGGATGAGCAGTTCTTC. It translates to CASSEWGLAGSDEQFF.